This section outlines one T cell receptor beta chain sequence together with its context. Its antigen remains unknown. This sample is drawn from a study of cytomegalovirus exposure and HLA in healthy donors. Study-level results: A later analysis by the authors found several of the most significant clusters apparently linked to common viral pathogens.

Trimming at V came to 2 bases and at J to 4 bases, leaving 8 bases not matched to a gene. The CDR3 is 18 residues long. Germline CDR1 reads MNHEY; CDR2 reads SMNVEV (reference sequence). The PCR contained 60 Vbeta and 13 Jbeta primers. Produced via immunoSEQ multiplex PCR; TCRdb's table is partial and in-frame only. The sample holds approximately 150,000 clones, just over 75% seen once. The sample comprised PBMCs. V usage is TRBV27 and J usage is TRBJ2-3; 14 bases map to TRBD2. The clonotype comes from a woman between 40 and 55 years old in good health and CMV-seronegative. The CDR3 sequence is CASSLGVGLAGVADTQYF. For the CDR3, the DNA is TGTGCCAGCAGTTTAGGCGTGGGACTAGCGGGAGTGGCAGATACGCAGTATTTT.